Listed below are T cell receptor beta chains from one sample, sequenced in a study of blood T cell repertoires in COVID-19. Using immunoSEQ multiplex PCR, the repertoire was profiled, and TCRdb retains in-frame clones only, with some absent. The sample contains roughly 380,000 clones, roughly 87% of which appear only once. Sequences were obtained from peripheral blood. The receptors were gathered from an older woman with COVID-19, enrolled during active disease. The CDR3 runs from the conserved cysteine through the conserved F or W. The D gene is left open where the match is weak. A clone size is listed for some rows: how often the clone was seen (once, few, many), or a class if it is expanded.

v_gene	d_gene	j_gene	abundance	CDR3nt	CDR3aa
TRBV24-1	NA	TRBJ2-2	NA	TGTGCCACCAGTGATGCTTCCGGGGGCACCGGGGAGCTGTTTTTT	CATSDASGGTGELFF
TRBV7-7	NA	TRBJ2-1	few	TGTGCCAGCAGCTTAGAGGAGGCTTACAATGAGCAGTTCTTC	CASSLEEAYNEQFF
TRBV30	NA	TRBJ1-3	NA	TGTGCCTGGAGCAGGGACTCGGGAAACACCATATATTTT	CAWSRDSGNTIYF
TRBV2	NA	TRBJ1-2	NA	TGTGCCAGCAGTGGGGCCGGTGGCTACACCTTC	CASSGAGGYTF
TRBV11-2	TRBD1	TRBJ2-1	NA	TGTGCCAGCAGCTACACCTCAGGGGGCTCCAATGAGCAGTTCTTC	CASSYTSGGSNEQFF
TRBV30	NA	TRBJ2-1	NA	TGTGCCTGGAGTGTACCGCCCAGCTCCTACAATGAGCAGTTCTTC	CAWSVPPSSYNEQFF
TRBV27	NA	TRBJ2-3	NA	TGTGCCAGCAGCCCAGGGTCTCGTGATGGCACAGATACGCAGTATTTT	CASSPGSRDGTDTQYF
TRBV6-2/TRBV6-3	NA	TRBJ1-2	few	TGTGCCAGCAGTACCAGGGTTCCTGGCTACACCTTC	CASSTRVPGYTF
TRBV3-1/TRBV3-2	NA	TRBJ2-3	NA	TGTGCCAGCAGCCAAGTTAAGCCAGATACGCAGTATTTT	CASSQVKPDTQYF
TRBV5-1	TRBD1	TRBJ2-7	NA	TGCGCCAGCAGCTCAGCCGGGACAGGGGCGGGCGAGCAGTACTTC	CASSSAGTGAGEQYF